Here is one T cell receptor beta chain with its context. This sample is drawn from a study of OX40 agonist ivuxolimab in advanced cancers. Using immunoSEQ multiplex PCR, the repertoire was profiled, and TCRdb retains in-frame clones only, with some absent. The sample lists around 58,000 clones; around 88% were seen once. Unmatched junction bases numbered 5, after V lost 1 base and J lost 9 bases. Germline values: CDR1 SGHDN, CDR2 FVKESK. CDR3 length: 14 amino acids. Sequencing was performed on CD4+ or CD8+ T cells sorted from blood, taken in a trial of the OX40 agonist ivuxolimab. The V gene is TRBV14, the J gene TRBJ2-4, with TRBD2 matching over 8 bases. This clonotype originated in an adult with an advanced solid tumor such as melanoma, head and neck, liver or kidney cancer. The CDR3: CASSQGSGGSIQYF. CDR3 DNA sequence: TGTGCCAGCAGCCAAGGCTCGGGGGGGAGCATTCAGTACTTC. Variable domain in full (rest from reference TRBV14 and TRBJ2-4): EAGVTQFPSHSVIEKGQTVTLRCDPISGHDNLYWYRRVMGKEIKFLLHFVKESKQDESGMPNNRFLAERTGGTYSTLKVQPAELEDSGVYFCASSQGSGGSIQYFGAGTRLSVL.